This TCR beta chain was sequenced in a study of blood T cell repertoires in COVID-19. V was shortened by 5 bases and J by 2 bases, with 13 bases between the two germline ends. CDR1 SNHLY and CDR2 FYNNEI come from the germline V gene. The CDR3 totals 14 residues. The assay was immunoSEQ multiplex PCR, and TCRdb's table has in-frame clones only and misses some. The repertoire holds fewer than 450,000 clones, with around 89% as singletons. This receptor was taken from a woman aged 50 to 60 with COVID-19, enrolled during active disease. The sample comprised peripheral blood. This rearrangement joins TRBV2 to TRBJ2-7; possibly TRBD1 for D (6 bases). The CDR3 coding sequence is TGTGCCAGCAGTCCCGACAGGTGGACCTACGAGCAGTACTTC. Translated, it gives CASSPDRWTYEQYF.